The text below deals with one T cell receptor (beta chain). The data were taken from a study of T cells in tumors after PD-1 blockade. The protocol was immunoSEQ multiplex PCR, while the TCRdb copy is restricted to in-frame clones and leaves out a portion. The repertoire holds approximately 46,000 clones, with approximately 75% as singletons. Specimen: PBMCs, collected before anti-PD-1 treatment. This receptor was obtained from a human donor with basal cell carcinoma.

Here the CDR3 reads CATSERSTDGYTF. CDR3 DNA sequence: TGTGCCACCAGCGAGAGATCAACAGATGGCTACACCTTC. This chain connects TRBV24-1 to TRBJ1-2; no firm D call. Trimming removed 7 bases at V and 6 bases at J, with 14 bases between. CDR1 KGHDR and CDR2 SFDVKD come from the germline V gene. The CDR3 is 13 amino acids.